This T cell receptor (beta chain) was sequenced for a study of blood T cell repertoires in COVID-19. On the study more broadly: There were acute and convalescent COVID-19 samples, and they came from the United States, Italy and Spain. Sample material is recorded as cDNA or gDNA derived from T cells, B-cell-depleted T cells, or PBMCs.

Source study methods: Reference gene primer amplification yielded estimated nucleated cell counts. TCRdb keeps only in-frame clones here, not all; method: immunoSEQ multiplex PCR. V and J calls and clone size are those listed in that table; D and trimming were worked out from the DNA. The data show 140,000 or so clones, with about 86% seen just once and less than 10% held by the top ten. The CDR3 has 14 amino acids. With V trimmed by 4 bases and J by 4 bases, 6 bases remained unmatched. In germline, CDR1 is SEHNR, CDR2 FQNEAQ (reference sequence). This sequence originates from a woman in her forties or fifties with active or convalescent COVID-19. The chain recombines TRBV7-9 with TRBJ1-2; 7 positions agree with TRBD1. The sequenced sample consisted of peripheral blood. CDR3 DNA: TGTGCCAGCAGCTCCGGACAGGCCTTCTATGGCTACACCTTC. It codes for CASSSGQAFYGYTF.